The entry below gives a single T cell receptor beta chain sequence along with its context. The record originates from a study of control samples from healthy donors and cancer patients. The table came from immunoSEQ multiplex PCR; TCRdb's copy has only in-frame clones and leaves some out. The repertoire holds roughly 29,000 clones, with 79% as singletons. Germline values: CDR1 MNHEY, CDR2 SMNVEV (reference sequence). This CDR3 is built from 13 residues. With V trimmed by 10 bases and J by 3 bases, 7 bases remained unmatched. Sequenced input: PBMCs. This receptor was taken from a man aged 55 to 70 with head and neck cancer. The chain links TRBV27 to TRBJ2-7; the match to TRBD2 covers 9 bases. The DNA for the CDR3 is TGTGCCACCGCGGGAGGGCCGGGCTACGAGCAGTACTTC. Its translation: CATAGGPGYEQYF.